Sequencing of this T cell receptor beta chain was carried out in a study of shared clonotypes between healthy human individuals. TCRdb's table, derived via immunoSEQ multiplex PCR, lists solely in-frame clones and lacks some. The sample includes 950,000 to 1,300,000 clones, around 74% of them seen just once. Germline V gives CDR1 SGHTS, CDR2 YDEGEE. The CDR3 runs to 13 residues. V shed 2 bases and J shed 2 bases, with 7 bases lying between them. This clone was observed once. The receptor comes from a man between 18 and 29 years old in good health. The rearrangement uses TRBV5-8 and TRBJ1-2; D remains ambiguous. Specimen: memory CD4+ T cells sorted from blood. Subset reported: CD45RA-negative fraction. The CDR3 nucleotides read TGTGCCAGCAGCTTAGACGGCAACTATGGCTACACCTTC. As protein: CASSLDGNYGYTF. Full variable domain (rest looked up from reference TRBV5-8 and TRBJ1-2): EAGVTQSPTHLIKTRGQQATLRCSPISGHTSVYWYQQALGLGLQFLLWYDEGEERNRGNFPPRFSGRQFPNYSSELNVNALELEDSALYLCASSLDGNYGYTFGSGTRLTVV.